Below are 29 T cell receptor beta chains sequenced from a single sample in a study of T cell responses to AZD1222 COVID-19 vaccine. The repertoire was sequenced with immunoSEQ multiplex PCR; TCRdb's copy has only in-frame clones and lacks some. Seen here are about 88,000 clones, around nine tenths observed once, and the top ten hold 4% to 6%. The material sequenced was peripheral blood, taken on day 0 of MenACWY control vaccination. All receptors derive from an adult in good health.

V gene TRBV6-2 or TRBV6-3 combines with J gene TRBJ1-5, with TRBD1 identical over 9 bases. After removal of 5 bases from V and 3 bases from J, the junction contained 8 bases not matched to a gene. Germline CDR1 reads MNHEY; CDR2 reads SVGEGT. This CDR3 has 16 amino acids. In DNA, the CDR3 is TGTGCCAGCAGTCAATGGACAGGGGAGAACAATCAGCCCCAGCATTTT. Translation: CASSQWTGENNQPQHF.

The genes are TRBV19 and TRBJ1-1; D is possibly TRBD1 (5 bases). This CDR3 region has 14 residues. V gave up 7 bases and J gave up 1 base, with 13 bases separating them. The germline V gene has CDR1 LNHDA and CDR2 SQIVND (reference sequence). The CDR3 DNA reads as TGTGCCAGTACCCCGGGGGGGACGAACACTGAAGCTTTCTTT. Translating gives CASTPGGTNTEAFF.

This chain joins TRBV5-1 and TRBJ1-5, with unresolved D. V lost 2 bases and J lost 1, with 7 bases in between. Looked up from germline, CDR1 is SGHRS and CDR2 is YFSETQ. The CDR3 has 14 residues. The CDR3 region has the DNA TGCGCCAGCAGCTTTGGGGAAAGCAATCAGCCCCAGCATTTT. Its translation: CASSFGESNQPQHF.

This rearrangement joins TRBV9 to TRBJ2-2, with 14 bases fitting TRBD2. With 4 bases clipped from V and 7 bases from J, the junction kept 9 bases outside the gene matches. From germline, CDR1 is SGDLS and CDR2 YYNGEE. The CDR3 totals 17 residues. The CDR3 nucleotides are TGTGCCAGCAGCATCGGACTAGCGGGAGGCCCAGACGGGGAGCTGTTTTTT. Translated, it gives CASSIGLAGGPDGELFF.

This rearrangement joins TRBV28 to TRBJ2-3; tentatively, D is TRBD2 (5 bases). V lost 1 base, J lost 6 bases, and 11 bases lay in between. This CDR3 spans 14 amino acids. CDR1 and CDR2 from the germline V gene are MDHEN and SYDVKM. CDR3 sequence (DNA): TGTGCCAGCAGTTTATACCAAGGCGGGGATACGCAGTATTTT. Residues: CASSLYQGGDTQYF. The full variable domain, completed using reference TRBV28 and TRBJ2-3, is DVKVTQSSRYLVKRTGEKVFLECVQDMDHENMFWYRQDPGLGLRLIYFSYDVKMKEKGDIPEGYSVSREKKERFSLILESASTNQTSMYLCASSLYQGGDTQYFGPGTRLTVL.

The chain has TRBV6-1 and TRBJ1-6; TRBD1 is a possible D gene (6 bases). V lost 4 bases to trimming and J lost 2 bases, with 18 bases between them. This CDR3 spans 18 amino acids. Germline CDR1 MNHNS, CDR2 SASEGT. CDR3 sequence (DNA): TGTGCCAGCAGTGGAGGGGGGTCCGGATTAGCCTATAATTCACCCCTCCACTTT. Residues: CASSGGGSGLAYNSPLHF.

V gene TRBV9 combines with J gene TRBJ2-1; TRBD1 matches 9 bases. J gave up 8 bases and V 4 bases, and 7 bases lay outside the gene matches. Germline V gene data show CDR1 as SGDLS and CDR2 as YYNGEE. This CDR3 contains 14 residues. The CDR3 DNA reads as TGTGCCAGCAGCACCGGGACAGGGACGTATGAGCAGTTCTTC. Its translation: CASSTGTGTYEQFF.

This chain connects TRBV18 to TRBJ1-4, with 8 bases lining up with TRBD1. The CDR3 is made up of 14 amino acids. Looked up from germline, CDR1 is KGHSH and CDR2 is LQKENI. V dropped 3 bases and J dropped 13; count of bases not matched to a gene: 10. Written as DNA, the CDR3 is TGTGCCAGCTCACCTCCGGACAGGGCTCTAGGACTGTTTTTT. This encodes CASSPPDRALGLFF.

The chain joins TRBV18 to TRBJ2-7; D remains unclear. The CDR3 is made up of 14 amino acids. Between the trimmed V and J ends, which lost 3 bases and 3 bases, there was a span of 12 bases. CDR1 and CDR2 from the germline V gene are KGHSH and LQKENI. The CDR3 nucleotides are TGTGCCAGCTCACCGAACCAGGAGAACTACGAGCAGTACTTC. Amino acids: CASSPNQENYEQYF.

The chain carries TRBV9 and TRBJ2-3; TRBD2 agrees at 10 bases. The ends lost 0 bases at V and 1 base at J; junction bases unmatched: 5. The CDR3 runs 17 residues. Germline lookup yields CDR1 SGDLS and CDR2 YYNGEE. The CDR3 DNA follows: TGTGCCAGCAGCGTAGGTCGGACTAGCGGAGGCACAGATACGCAGTATTTT. Its translation: CASSVGRTSGGTDTQYF.

This chain links TRBV9 with TRBJ1-3, with D perhaps TRBD1 (6 bases). V was shortened by 0 bases and J by 0 bases, with 10 bases between the two germline ends. The germline CDR1 and CDR2 sequences are SGDLS and YYNGEE. This CDR3 comprises 16 residues. This chain's CDR3 is CASSVGRGFSGNTIYF. The CDR3 nucleotides are TGTGCCAGCAGCGTAGGCAGGGGTTTCTCTGGAAACACCATATATTTT.

This chain uses TRBV3-1 (or the pseudogene TRBV3-2) with TRBJ2-2; TRBD2 matches at 12 bases. This CDR3 has 17 amino acids. CDR1 and CDR2 from the germline V gene are LGHDT and YNNKEL (reference sequence). Germline trimming cut 3 bases from V and 0 bases from J; bases unmatched to any gene: 2. Written as DNA, the CDR3 is TGTGCCAGCAGCCAGCTAGCGGGGGGGTCGAACACCGGGGAGCTGTTTTTT. It specifies CASSQLAGGSNTGELFF.

This chain's CDR3 is CASSVGLAGGPSYNEQFF. The CDR3 DNA reads as TGTGCCAGCAGCGTAGGTCTAGCGGGAGGGCCCTCCTACAATGAGCAGTTCTTC. The J gene is TRBJ2-1, the V gene TRBV9; TRBD2 matches 12 bases. Trimming at V came to 0 bases and at J to 0 bases, leaving 4 bases not matched to a gene. CDR1 and CDR2 (germline): SGDLS, YYNGEE. The CDR3 sequence is 18 residues long.

V usage is TRBV6-2 or TRBV6-3 and J usage is TRBJ2-6; 8 positions match TRBD1. V was pared by 2 bases and J by 4 bases, with 10 bases of the junction left unmatched. Germline CDR1 and CDR2: MNHEY and SVGEGT. The CDR3 loop spans 18 amino acids. CDR3 nucleotides: TGTGCCAGCAGTTACCCCCAGGGGGCTTATCTCGGGGCCAACGTCCTGACTTTC. Its protein product is CASSYPQGAYLGANVLTF.

V usage is TRBV24-1 and J usage is TRBJ1-4; the D is unclear. The germline CDR1 and CDR2 sequences are KGHDR and SFDVKD. Trimming removed 4 bases from V and 6 bases from J, with 14 bases in between. CDR3 size: 15 residues. DNA for the CDR3: TGTGCCACCAGTGACGGACCCGCAGGAGATGAAAAACTGTTTTTT. Protein: CATSDGPAGDEKLFF.

The V gene is TRBV4-2, the J gene TRBJ2-7; no firm D call. V was cut by 1 base and J by 0 bases, with 13 bases left in between. Germline V CDR1 and CDR2: LGHNA, YNFKEQ. The CDR3 contains 16 residues. CDR3 sequence: CASSQGTDRSSYEQYF. CDR3 in DNA: TGTGCCAGCAGCCAAGGCACAGACCGGAGCTCCTACGAGCAGTACTTC.

V is TRBV27 and J is TRBJ2-4; D unclear. In germline, CDR1 is MNHEY, CDR2 SMNVEV (reference sequence). Trimming left V 3 bases short and J 0 bases short, with 9 bases between. The CDR3 runs to 15 residues. The CDR3 sequence: CASSLRQLAKNIQYF. CDR3 bases: TGTGCCAGCAGTTTGCGGCAGCTAGCCAAAAACATTCAGTACTTC.

This chain connects TRBV5-1 to TRBJ2-1; 8 bases map to TRBD2. J lost 5 bases, V lost 1 base, and 5 bases had no gene match. Germline CDR1 and CDR2: SGHRS and YFSETQ. The CDR3 is made up of 15 amino acids. CDR3 residues: CASSLRAGGDNEQFF. The DNA for the CDR3 is TGCGCCAGCAGCTTGAGGGCGGGAGGCGACAATGAGCAGTTCTTC.

The J gene is TRBJ2-1, the V gene TRBV7-9; D is uncertain. V was clipped by 4 bases and J by 5 bases, with 3 bases between them. Germline V gives CDR1 SEHNR, CDR2 FQNEAQ (reference sequence). CDR3 length: 11 amino acids. CDR3 sequence reads: CASSSNNEQFF. The CDR3 DNA is TGTGCCAGCAGCTCAAACAATGAGCAGTTCTTC.

This clone occurred once. CDR3 in DNA: TGTGCCAGCTCACCTGGACAGGCACCAAATCAGCCCCAGCATTTT. Translating it yields CASSPGQAPNQPQHF. The rearrangement links TRBV18 to TRBJ1-5, with 7 bases lining up with TRBD1. Germline V lookup: CDR1 KGHSH, CDR2 LQKENI. The CDR3 has 15 residues. V shed 3 bases and J 4 bases; nucleotides not matched to a gene: 6.

This sequence joins TRBV27 and TRBJ1-2; D unresolved. This CDR3 has 13 amino acids. V was shortened by 2 bases and J by 2 bases, with 6 bases between the two germline ends. Germline CDR1 and CDR2: MNHEY and SMNVEV (reference sequence). For the CDR3, the DNA is TGTGCCAGCAGTTTAGGCCCCAACTATGGCTACACCTTC. This codes for CASSLGPNYGYTF.

This clone came up a few times. V gene TRBV4-2 combines with J gene TRBJ2-1; perhaps TRBD2 as D (5 bases). The CDR3 loop spans 16 amino acids. Germline CDR1 is LGHNA and CDR2 is YNFKEQ. Trimming pared 2 bases from V and 5 bases from J, leaving 16 bases between. The CDR3: CASSQILTGKNNEQFF. The CDR3 DNA reads as TGTGCCAGCAGCCAAATTTTGACGGGGAAGAACAATGAGCAGTTCTTC.

DNA for the CDR3: TGTGCCACCAGAAGTGGAAGTCAGGGGGCGAAAGCTTTCTTT. Residues: CATRSGSQGAKAFF. The gene calls are TRBV24-1 and TRBJ1-1; 8 bases align to TRBD1. Germline values: CDR1 KGHDR, CDR2 SFDVKD. This CDR3 has 14 amino acids. V lost 7 bases, J lost 9 bases, and 12 bases stayed unmatched.

The rearrangement joins TRBV10-3 to TRBJ2-7, with D unclear. This CDR3 comprises 14 residues. Trimming stripped 0 bases from V and 3 bases from J, with 9 bases between. Per the germline V gene, CDR1 is ENHRY and CDR2 is SYGVKD. CDR3 coding DNA: TGTGCCATCAGTGAGTCCGGCACCAACTACGAGCAGTACTTC. Its protein product is CAISESGTNYEQYF.

This chain joins TRBV28 and TRBJ1-1; D unresolved. This CDR3 has 12 residues. Germline V gene data show CDR1 as MDHEN and CDR2 as SYDVKM. V was pared by 7 bases and J by 1 base, with 7 bases between. CDR3 coding DNA: TGTGCCAGCAAAAACTGGAACACTGAAGCTTTCTTT. Translated: CASKNWNTEAFF.

V usage is TRBV28 and J usage is TRBJ2-7; 7 nucleotides align to TRBD1. CDR1 is MDHEN, CDR2 SYDVKM, per germline. Trimming took 9 bases from V and 0 from J; bases not matched to a gene: 8. CDR3 length: 14 residues. CDR3 bases: TGTGCCAGTTCAGGGGGACCCCGCTCCTACGAGCAGTACTTC. The encoded protein is CASSGGPRSYEQYF.

This chain connects TRBV6-2 or TRBV6-3 to TRBJ2-1; TRBD2 matches 8 bases. V shed 0 bases and J 7 bases; nucleotides not matched to a gene: 2. CDR3 length: 14 residues. The V gene's germline CDR1 is MNHEY and CDR2 SVGEGT. The CDR3 nucleotides read TGTGCCAGCAGTTACTCGTCGGGGGGGAATGAGCAGTTCTTC. This translates into CASSYSSGGNEQFF.

The CDR3 is CASSFKQGGNSPLHF. DNA of the CDR3: TGCGCCAGCAGCTTTAAACAGGGGGGGAATTCACCCCTCCACTTT. The V gene is TRBV5-1, the J gene TRBJ1-6; 8 bases align to TRBD1. V gave up 2 bases and J gave up 7 bases; unmatched junction bases: 5. The CDR3 loop spans 15 amino acids. Germline CDR1 is SGHRS and CDR2 is YFSETQ. The full variable domain, its missing parts supplied by reference TRBV5-1 and TRBJ1-6, is KAGVTQTPRYLIKTRGQQVTLSCSPISGHRSVSWYQQTPGQGLQFLFEYFSETQRNKGNFPGRFSGRQFSNSRSEMNVSTLELGDSALYLCASSFKQGGNSPLHFGNGTRLTVT.

This chain uses TRBV5-4 with TRBJ2-7; TRBD1 is a possible D gene (6 bases). The CDR3 contains 14 residues. Trimming left V 0 bases short and J 0 bases short, with 7 bases between. CDR1 and CDR2 (germline): SGHNT, YYREEE (reference sequence). The CDR3 sequence: CASSLEDSSYEQYF. In DNA form, the CDR3 reads TGTGCCAGCAGCTTGGAGGACAGCTCCTACGAGCAGTACTTC.